The clone carrying this T cell receptor (beta chain) was found many times. Its antigen is unknown. During its preparation, the TCRbeta library received unique molecular identifiers. TCRdb itself ran the PCR reads through MiXCR, one entry per CDR3 protein. The table includes about 300,000 distinct CDR3 sequences, approximately 7.3% detected once. This sample was taken from a study of T-cell reconstitution after alpha-beta-depleted transplantation in children. Overall study results and limits: Counts and diversity of T cells one year after transplant came mostly from newly produced T cells.

Trimming took off 2 bases at V and 2 bases at J, with 3 bases between the two ends. Looked up from germline, CDR1 is LNHDA and CDR2 is SQIVND (reference sequence). The CDR3 contains 12 residues. The chain combines TRBV19 with TRBJ2-5, with D hard to call. The sample here was peripheral blood, taken 360 days after TCRalphabeta/CD19-depleted stem cell transplant. This TCR was sampled from a female patient aged 2 to 10 who had a stem cell transplant for Fanconi anemia, so the T cells may come from the graft donor. The CDR3 reads CASSIRQETQYF. CDR3 in DNA: TGTGCCAGTAGTATACGTCAAGAGACCCAGTACTTC.